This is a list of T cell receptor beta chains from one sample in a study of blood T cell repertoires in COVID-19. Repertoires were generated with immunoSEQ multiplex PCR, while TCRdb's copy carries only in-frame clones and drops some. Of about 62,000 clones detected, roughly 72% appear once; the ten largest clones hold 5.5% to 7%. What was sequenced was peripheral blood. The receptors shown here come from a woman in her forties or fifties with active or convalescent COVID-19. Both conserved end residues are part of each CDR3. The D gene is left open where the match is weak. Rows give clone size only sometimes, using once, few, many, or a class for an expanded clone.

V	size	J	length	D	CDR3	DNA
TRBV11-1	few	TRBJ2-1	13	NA	CASSLGLENEQFF	TGTGCCAGCAGCCTGGGGCTAGAGAATGAGCAGTTCTTC
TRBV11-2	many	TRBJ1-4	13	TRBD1	CASSAGTEEKLFF	TGTGCCAGCAGCGCAGGGACAGAGGAAAAACTGTTTTTT
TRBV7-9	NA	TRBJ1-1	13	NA	CASGGHLNTEAFF	TGTGCCAGCGGAGGCCACCTGAACACTGAAGCTTTCTTT
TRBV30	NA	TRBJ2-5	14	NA	CAWKGQGNQETQYF	TGTGCCTGGAAGGGACAAGGAAACCAAGAGACCCAGTACTTC
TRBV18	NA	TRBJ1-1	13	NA	CASCGTTNTEAFF	TGTGCCAGCTGTGGGACAACGAACACTGAAGCTTTCTTT
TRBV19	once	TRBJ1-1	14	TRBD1	CASSLGTGNTEAFF	TGTGCCAGTAGTCTAGGGACAGGGAACACTGAAGCTTTCTTT
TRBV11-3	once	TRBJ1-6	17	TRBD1	CASSFDRATSYNSPLHF	TGTGCCAGCAGCTTTGACAGGGCAACCTCCTATAATTCACCCCTCCACTTT
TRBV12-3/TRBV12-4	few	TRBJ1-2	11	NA	CASTLAGGYTF	TGTGCCAGCACTCTCGCCGGTGGCTACACCTTC
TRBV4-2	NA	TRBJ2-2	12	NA	CASRASAGELFF	TGTGCCAGCAGAGCTAGCGCCGGGGAGCTGTTTTTT
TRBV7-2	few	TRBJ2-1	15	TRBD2	CASSSPGSGRDEQFF	TGTGCCAGCAGCTCCCCGGGTAGCGGGAGGGATGAGCAGTTCTTC
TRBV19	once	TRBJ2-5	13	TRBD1	CASSRQGQETQYF	TGTGCCAGTAGTCGACAGGGGCAAGAGACCCAGTACTTC
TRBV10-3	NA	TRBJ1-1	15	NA	CAISRDGDTNTEAFF	TGTGCCATCAGCCGCGATGGGGACACCAACACTGAAGCTTTCTTT
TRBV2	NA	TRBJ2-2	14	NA	CASSTITGTGELFF	TGTGCCAGCAGTACCATAACAGGGACCGGGGAGCTGTTTTTT
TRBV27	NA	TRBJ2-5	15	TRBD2	CASSFLAGGQETQYF	TGTGCCAGCAGTTTTCTAGCGGGAGGGCAAGAGACCCAGTACTTC
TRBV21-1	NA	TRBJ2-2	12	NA	CASSNITGELFF	TGTGCCAGCAGCAACATTACCGGGGAGCTGTTTTTT
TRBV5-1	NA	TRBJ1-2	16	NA	CASSRETGTRGDGYTF	TGCGCCAGCAGCCGCGAAACAGGGACCCGAGGAGATGGCTACACCTTC
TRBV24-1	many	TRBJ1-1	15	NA	CATSDFNPGHTEAFF	TGTGCCACCAGTGATTTTAACCCAGGGCACACTGAAGCTTTCTTT
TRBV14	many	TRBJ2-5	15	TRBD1	CASSQDRGRMETQYF	TGTGCCAGCAGCCAAGACAGGGGGCGGATGGAGACCCAGTACTTC
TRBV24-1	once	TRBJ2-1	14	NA	CATSDPDYYNEQFF	TGTGCCACCAGTGACCCGGACTATTACAATGAGCAGTTCTTC
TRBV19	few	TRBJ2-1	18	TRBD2	CASSQISGTSGSRGEQFF	TGTGCCAGTAGCCAAATTTCCGGGACTAGCGGGAGTAGGGGTGAGCAGTTCTTC
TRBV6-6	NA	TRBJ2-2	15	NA	CASSLKGVSTGELFF	TGTGCCAGCAGTTTAAAGGGGGTCTCGACCGGGGAGCTGTTTTTT
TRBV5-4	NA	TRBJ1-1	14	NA	CASSPTGLNTEAFF	TGTGCCAGCAGCCCTACAGGGTTGAACACTGAAGCTTTCTTT
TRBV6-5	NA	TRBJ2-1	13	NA	CASSQTPYNEQFF	TGTGCCAGCAGTCAGACACCTTACAATGAGCAGTTCTTC
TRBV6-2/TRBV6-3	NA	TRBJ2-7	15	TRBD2	CASSYSSGSTYEQYF	TGTGCCAGCAGTTACTCGAGCGGGAGTACCTACGAGCAGTACTTC
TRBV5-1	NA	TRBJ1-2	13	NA	CASSEGRGIGYTF	TGCGCCAGCAGCGAAGGCCGAGGGATAGGCTACACCTTC
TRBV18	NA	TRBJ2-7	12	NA	CASSTPAREQYF	TGTGCCAGCTCAACCCCGGCGAGGGAGCAGTACTTC
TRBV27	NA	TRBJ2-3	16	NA	CASTHIRAGAGDTQYF	TGTGCCAGCACCCACATTCGGGCAGGGGCGGGAGATACGCAGTATTTT
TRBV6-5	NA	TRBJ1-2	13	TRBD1	CASSRDSRTLYTF	TGTGCCAGCAGCAGGGACAGTCGGACCCTCTACACCTTC
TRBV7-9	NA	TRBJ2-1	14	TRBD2	CASSLGTSGRARFF	TGTGCCAGCAGCTTAGGAACTAGCGGGAGGGCCCGGTTCTTC
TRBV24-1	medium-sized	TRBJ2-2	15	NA	CATNGGRGDTGELFF	TGTGCCACCAATGGGGGCAGGGGGGACACCGGGGAGCTGTTTTTT
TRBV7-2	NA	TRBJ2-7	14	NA	CASSRTVFSYEQYF	TGTGCCAGCAGCCGGACAGTTTTCTCCTACGAGCAGTACTTC
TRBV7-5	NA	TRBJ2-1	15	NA	CARSSSGRCPNEQFF	TGTGCCAGAAGTTCCAGCGGGAGGTGTCCCAATGAGCAGTTCTTC
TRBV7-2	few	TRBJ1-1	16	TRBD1	CASSPRTGGANRPAFF	TGTGCCAGCAGCCCTAGGACAGGGGGCGCTAATCGTCCGGCTTTCTTT
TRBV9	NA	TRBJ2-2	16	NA	CASSPRQLPNTGELFF	TGTGCCAGCAGCCCCCGTCAGTTACCGAACACCGGGGAGCTGTTTTTT
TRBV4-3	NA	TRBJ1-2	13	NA	CASSQDLGHGYTF	TGCGCCAGCAGCCAAGATTTGGGGCATGGCTACACCTTC
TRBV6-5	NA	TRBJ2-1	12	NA	CASSPPTGEQFF	TGTGCCAGCAGCCCCCCCACTGGTGAGCAGTTCTTC
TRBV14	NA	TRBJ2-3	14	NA	CASGRSRATDTQYF	TGTGCCAGCGGGAGGAGTAGGGCCACAGATACGCAGTATTTT
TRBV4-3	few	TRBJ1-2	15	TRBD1	CASSQAWQGARGYTF	TGCGCCAGCAGCCAAGCCTGGCAGGGGGCGCGGGGCTACACCTTC
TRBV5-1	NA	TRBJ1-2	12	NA	CASSLQERGYTF	TGCGCCAGCAGCTTGCAGGAACGAGGCTACACCTTC
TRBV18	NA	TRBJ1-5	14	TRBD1	CASSSRQGVVPQHF	TGTGCCAGCTCATCAAGACAGGGGGTAGTGCCCCAGCATTTT
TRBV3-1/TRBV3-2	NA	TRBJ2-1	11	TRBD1	CCGQGNNEQFF	TGTTGTGGACAGGGAAACAATGAGCAGTTCTTC
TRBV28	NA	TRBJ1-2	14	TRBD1	CASSSRGRGYGYTF	TGTGCCAGCAGTTCCAGGGGGAGAGGCTATGGCTACACCTTC
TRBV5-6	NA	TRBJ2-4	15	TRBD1	CASSFLDRDQAIQYF	TGTGCCAGCAGCTTCCTGGACAGGGATCAGGCCATTCAGTACTTC
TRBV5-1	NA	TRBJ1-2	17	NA	CASSVIYRTEANYGYTF	TGCGCCAGCAGCGTCATTTATCGGACTGAAGCTAACTATGGCTACACCTTC